The 10 T cell receptor beta chains given below trace back to one sample, sequenced in a study of blood T cell repertoires in COVID-19. Sequencing was performed with immunoSEQ multiplex PCR; in TCRdb, only in-frame clones are kept and a portion is missing. Among some 48,000 clones listed, around nine tenths were seen once. Sequenced material: peripheral blood. These TCRs come from a man aged 70 or older with acute or convalescent COVID-19.

J is TRBJ1-2 and V is TRBV4-1; 8 bases are shared with TRBD1. V trimming: 1 base; J trimming: 7 bases; junction bases outside the gene matches: 5. CDR3 length: 14 residues. Germline V gives CDR1 MGHRA, CDR2 YSYEKL. DNA of the CDR3: TGCGCCAGCAGCCAAGGGACAGGGACCTCTGGCTACACCTTC. As protein: CASSQGTGTSGYTF.

The V and J genes are TRBV12-3 or TRBV12-4 and TRBJ1-5; D is perhaps TRBD1 (6 bases). V was cut by 5 bases and J by 6 bases, with 11 bases left in between. CDR3 length: 13 amino acids. The CDR3, as DNA: TGTGCCAGCAGTCCCGGGACAATTCAGCCCCAGCATTTT. As protein: CASSPGTIQPQHF.

The chain joins TRBV9 to TRBJ2-7, with D perhaps matching TRBD1 (6 bases). Trimming removed 2 bases at V and 2 bases at J, with 14 bases between. The CDR3 is 15 amino acids. CDR1 and CDR2 (germline): SGDLS, YYNGEE. CDR3 nucleotides: TGTGCCAGCAGCGTTACAGCCGGGACAACCTACGAGCAGTACTTC. Encoded protein: CASSVTAGTTYEQYF.

This chain uses TRBV19 with TRBJ1-4; 8 bases line up with TRBD1. Germline values: CDR1 LNHDA, CDR2 SQIVND (reference sequence). The J segment lost 4 bases and the V segment lost 6 bases, leaving 13 bases of the junction unmatched. The CDR3 sequence is 17 residues long. The CDR3 is CASRNRAGGADNEKLFF. CDR3 DNA: TGTGCCAGTAGAAATCGGGCAGGGGGCGCCGATAATGAAAAACTGTTTTTT.

This chain uses TRBV7-9 with TRBJ2-7; tentative D call: TRBD2 (6 bases). This CDR3 spans 16 amino acids. V lost 1 base and J lost 2, with 15 bases in between. Germline V gene lookup returns CDR1 SEHNR and CDR2 FQNEAQ (reference sequence). The chain's CDR3 is CASSLVGQGLTYEQYF. The CDR3 DNA reads as TGTGCCAGCAGCTTAGTTGGCCAGGGACTCACCTACGAGCAGTACTTC. The full variable domain, its missing parts supplied by reference TRBV7-9 and TRBJ2-7, is DTGVSQNPRHKITKRGQNVTFRCDPISEHNRLYWYRQTLGQGPEFLTYFQNEAQLEKSRLLSDRFSAERPKGSFSTLEIQRTEQGDSAMYLCASSLVGQGLTYEQYFGPGTRLTVT.

This rearrangement joins TRBV7-9 to TRBJ2-3, with D maybe TRBD1 (6 bases). Trimming stripped 5 bases from V and 2 bases from J, with 11 bases between. The CDR3 runs 14 residues. Germline V gives CDR1 SEHNR, CDR2 FQNEAQ (reference sequence). In DNA form, the CDR3 reads TGTGCCAGCAGCACAGGGTATACCACAGATACGCAGTATTTT. It specifies CASSTGYTTDTQYF. Based on the CDR3 plus reference TRBV7-9 and TRBJ2-3, the full variable domain is DTGVSQNPRHKITKRGQNVTFRCDPISEHNRLYWYRQTLGQGPEFLTYFQNEAQLEKSRLLSDRFSAERPKGSFSTLEIQRTEQGDSAMYLCASSTGYTTDTQYFGPGTRLTVL.

CDR3 DNA: TGTGCCAGCAGGGTGTCGACAGGGAATAATTCACCCCTCCACTTT. Translated: CASRVSTGNNSPLHF. J is TRBJ1-6 and V is TRBV2, with 7 bases lining up with TRBD1. The V gene's germline CDR1 is SNHLY and CDR2 FYNNEI. V shed 6 bases, J shed 5 bases, and the junction held 7 bases outside the gene matches. The CDR3 is made up of 15 amino acids.

The rearrangement joins TRBV5-1 to TRBJ1-2, with D unclear. There are 14 residues in the CDR3. V was shortened by 4 bases and J by 4 bases, with 14 bases between the two germline ends. Per the germline V gene, CDR1 is SGHRS and CDR2 is YFSETQ. CDR3 protein: CASSPLTSSYGYTF. The CDR3 DNA is TGCGCCAGCAGCCCCCTGACAAGTTCCTATGGCTACACCTTC.

The CDR3 nucleotides are TGTGCCAGTAGTACCGAAGCGGGGGGGCTTGCAGATACGCAGTATTTT. It translates to CASSTEAGGLADTQYF. The chain uses TRBV19 and TRBJ2-3, with TRBD2 identical over 10 bases. Germline CDR1 LNHDA, CDR2 SQIVND (reference sequence). With 4 bases clipped from V and 4 bases from J, the junction kept 8 bases outside the gene matches. This CDR3 has 16 amino acids.

The chain employs TRBV11-2 and TRBJ1-4, with D tentatively TRBD1 (5 bases). The CDR3 loop spans 14 amino acids. Germline assignment: CDR1 SGHAT and CDR2 FQNNGV. Trimming pared 3 bases from V and 5 bases from J, leaving 10 bases between. CDR3 in amino acids: CASSFREANEKLFF. Written as DNA, the CDR3 is TGTGCCAGCAGCTTCAGGGAGGCAAATGAAAAACTGTTTTTT.